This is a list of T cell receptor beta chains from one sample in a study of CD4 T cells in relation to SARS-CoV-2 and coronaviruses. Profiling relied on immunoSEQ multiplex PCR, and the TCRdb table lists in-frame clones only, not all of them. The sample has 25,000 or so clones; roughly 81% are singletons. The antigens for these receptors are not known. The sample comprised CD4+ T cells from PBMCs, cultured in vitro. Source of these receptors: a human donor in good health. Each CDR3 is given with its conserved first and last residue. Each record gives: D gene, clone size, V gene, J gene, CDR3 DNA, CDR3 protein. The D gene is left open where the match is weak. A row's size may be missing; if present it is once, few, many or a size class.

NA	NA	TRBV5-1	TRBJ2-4	TGCGCCAGCAGCGCGACTCAGTCCCAAGGGGACATTCAGTACTTC	CASSATQSQGDIQYF
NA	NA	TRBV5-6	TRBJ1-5	TGTGCCAGCAGCTTAGGGGGTCTTCGGGATAGCAATCAGCCCCAGCATTTT	CASSLGGLRDSNQPQHF
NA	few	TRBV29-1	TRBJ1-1	TGCAGCGTTGGGTCGGTTAACACTGAAGCTTTCTTT	CSVGSVNTEAFF
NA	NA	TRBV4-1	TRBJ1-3	TGCGCCAGCAGCCGAGCGGGGGTAGTGGTGCGCGGAAACACCATATATTTT	CASSRAGVVVRGNTIYF
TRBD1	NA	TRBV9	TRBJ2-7	TGTGCCAGCAGCGTAGGCGTATCGGGACAGGTGGCCTCCGAGCAGTACTTC	CASSVGVSGQVASEQYF
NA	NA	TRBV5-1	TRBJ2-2	TGCGCCAGCAGCTTGAGCCGGGGTACCGTCGAGGAGCTGTTTTTT	CASSLSRGTVEELFF
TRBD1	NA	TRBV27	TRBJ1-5	TGTGCCAGCAGTTTACAGGGGGATCAGCCCCAGCATTTT	CASSLQGDQPQHF
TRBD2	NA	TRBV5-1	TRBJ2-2	TGCGCCAGCAGCTTGGCTAGCGGGAGGGCCACCGGGGAGCTGTTTTTT	CASSLASGRATGELFF
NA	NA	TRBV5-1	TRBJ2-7	TGCGCCAGCAGCTTGGAATACGAAAACGAGCAGTACTTC	CASSLEYENEQYF
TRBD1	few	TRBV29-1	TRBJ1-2	TGCAGCGCCCAGACAGGGCTGCTAGATTATGGCTACACCTTC	CSAQTGLLDYGYTF
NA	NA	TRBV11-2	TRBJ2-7	TGTGCCAGCAGCTTTAACACCTACGAGCAGTACTTC	CASSFNTYEQYF
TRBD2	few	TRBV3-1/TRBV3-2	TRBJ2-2	TGTGCCAGCAGCCAAGGCGGGGGCACCGGGGAGCTGTTTTTT	CASSQGGGTGELFF
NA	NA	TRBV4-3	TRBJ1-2	TGCGCCAGCAGCCGGCAGGGGCTGTCTAACTATGGCTACACCTTC	CASSRQGLSNYGYTF
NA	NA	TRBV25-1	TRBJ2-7	TGTGCCAGCAGTGAAGAGGGTTATTCCTACGAGCAGTACTTC	CASSEEGYSYEQYF
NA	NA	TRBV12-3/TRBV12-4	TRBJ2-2	TGTGCCAGCAGTTGGTCGCGCGGGGAGCTGTTTTTT	CASSWSRGELFF
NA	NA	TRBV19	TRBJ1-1	TGTGCCAGTAGTGACAGAAGGAATACTGAAGCTTTCTTT	CASSDRRNTEAFF
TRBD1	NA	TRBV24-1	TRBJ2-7	TGTGCCACCAGTGACTCCGGGACAGGGGAGAACGAGCAGTACTTC	CATSDSGTGENEQYF
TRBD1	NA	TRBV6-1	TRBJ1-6	TGTGCCAGCAGTGACAAACAGGGGCGTAGTTATAATTCACCCCTCCACTTT	CASSDKQGRSYNSPLHF
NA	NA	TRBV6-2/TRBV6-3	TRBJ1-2	TGTGCCAGCAGTTCTGGCCTACAAGGTGGCTACACCTTC	CASSSGLQGGYTF
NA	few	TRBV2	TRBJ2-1	TGTGCCAGCGTGGGCGGTCTCAGCGGAGCCCCCAATGAGCAGTTCTTC	CASVGGLSGAPNEQFF
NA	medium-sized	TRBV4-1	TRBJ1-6	TGCGCCAGCAGCCAAGGAGCTAATTCACCCCTCCACTTT	CASSQGANSPLHF
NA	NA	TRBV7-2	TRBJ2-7	TGTGCCAGCAGCTTAGGTGGGGCCGGGTACGAGCAGTACTTC	CASSLGGAGYEQYF
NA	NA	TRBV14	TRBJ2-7	TGTGCCAGCAGCCAAGACATCGGGGACTACGAGCAGTACTTC	CASSQDIGDYEQYF
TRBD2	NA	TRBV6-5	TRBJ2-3	TGTGCCAGCAGCCAGGGACTAGCTGTAGATACGCAGTATTTT	CASSQGLAVDTQYF
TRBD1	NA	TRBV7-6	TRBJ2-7	TGTGCCAGCAGCTCCCTTCCCGGGACAGGGGTCCACGAGCAGTACTTC	CASSSLPGTGVHEQYF
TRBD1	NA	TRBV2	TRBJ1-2	TGTGCCAGCAGTGAACAGGGGGGCAACTATGGCTACACCTTC	CASSEQGGNYGYTF
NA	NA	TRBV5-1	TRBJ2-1	TGCGCCAGCAGCCAGGGAATCGGGATGAATGAGCAGTTCTTC	CASSQGIGMNEQFF
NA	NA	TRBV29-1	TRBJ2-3	TGCAGCGCGGGGCCCAGCACAGATACGCAGTATTTT	CSAGPSTDTQYF
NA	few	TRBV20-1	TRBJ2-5	TGCAGTGCTAGCACCAGTGGGACCCAGTACTTC	CSASTSGTQYF
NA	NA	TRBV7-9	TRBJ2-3	TGTGCCAGCAGCTTAGGTTTCAGGGATATCACAGATACGCAGTATTTT	CASSLGFRDITDTQYF
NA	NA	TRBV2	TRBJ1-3	TGTGCCAGCAGTCCCCCGGGCGACATTGGAAACACCATATATTTT	CASSPPGDIGNTIYF
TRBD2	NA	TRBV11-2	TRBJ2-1	TGTGCCAGCAGACCGCCGGGACTAGCGGACAATGAGCAGTTCTTC	CASRPPGLADNEQFF
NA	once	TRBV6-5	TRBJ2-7	TGTGCCAGCAGCCTTGTAGGGGGGGGAACCTACGAGCAGTACTTC	CASSLVGGGTYEQYF
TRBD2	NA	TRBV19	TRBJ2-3	TGTGCCAGTAGCCCACTAGCGGGCACAGATACGCAGTATTTT	CASSPLAGTDTQYF
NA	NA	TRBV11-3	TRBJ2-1	TGTGCCAGCAGCTCTCCCCGGGACAATGAGCAGTTCTTC	CASSSPRDNEQFF
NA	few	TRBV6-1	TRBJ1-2	TGTGCCAGCAGTGAAAAAATTAACTATGGCTACACCTTC	CASSEKINYGYTF
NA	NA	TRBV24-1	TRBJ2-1	TGTGCCACCAGTGAAGGAGGGGGTTTGTACAATGAGCAGTTCTTC	CATSEGGGLYNEQFF
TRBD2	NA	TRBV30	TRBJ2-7	TGTGCCTGGAGAGGGGGCAGGGGCCGACTAGCGGGATCCTACGAGCAGTACTTC	CAWRGGRGRLAGSYEQYF
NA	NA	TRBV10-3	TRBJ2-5	TGTGCCATCAGTGTCGGAGGTGCCCAAGAGACCCAGTACTTC	CAISVGGAQETQYF
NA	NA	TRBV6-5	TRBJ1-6	TGTGCCAGCAGTCTTGGACAGCTCAATTCACCCCTCCACTTT	CASSLGQLNSPLHF
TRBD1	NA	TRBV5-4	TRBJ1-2	TGTGCCAGCAGCTTGAGGACAGGGCCCGACTATGGCTACACCTTC	CASSLRTGPDYGYTF
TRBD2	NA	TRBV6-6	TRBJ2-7	TGTGCCAGCAGGCAGACTAGCGGGGCCTACGAGCAGTACTTC	CASRQTSGAYEQYF
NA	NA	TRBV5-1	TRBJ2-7	TGCGCCAGCAGCTTGAGGTTTAGCGGAGGGGATCCCTACGAGCAGTACTTC	CASSLRFSGGDPYEQYF
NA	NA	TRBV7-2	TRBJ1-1	TGTGCCACCCGAGGAGGGGGCACTGAAGCTTTCTTT	CATRGGGTEAFF
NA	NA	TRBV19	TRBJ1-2	TGTGCCAGTACCGACGACGGGAGGGATGGCTACACCTTC	CASTDDGRDGYTF
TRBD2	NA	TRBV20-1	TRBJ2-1	TGCAGTGCTAGTATCAGCGGGACCATTGATGAGCAGTTCTTC	CSASISGTIDEQFF
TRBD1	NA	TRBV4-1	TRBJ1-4	TGCGCCAGCAGCCAAGGCCCGACAGGGGGCCCTGAAAAACTGTTTTTT	CASSQGPTGGPEKLFF
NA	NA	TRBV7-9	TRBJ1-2	TGTGCCAGCAGCAGCACCAGGGTTGATGGCTACACCTTC	CASSSTRVDGYTF
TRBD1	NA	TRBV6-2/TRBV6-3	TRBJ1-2	TGTGCCAGCAGTTACTGGGACAGAGAGAACTATGGCTACACCTTC	CASSYWDRENYGYTF
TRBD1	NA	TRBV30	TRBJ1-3	TGTGCCTGGAATGACAGGGCCTCTGGAAACACCATATATTTT	CAWNDRASGNTIYF
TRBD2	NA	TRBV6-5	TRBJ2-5	TGTGCCAGCAGTTACCGAGATAGCGGGGGAGGAGAGACCCAGTACTTC	CASSYRDSGGGETQYF
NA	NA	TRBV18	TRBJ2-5	TGTGCCAGCTCACCGTCTGATTACCTCACCTTCCAAGAGACCCAGTACTTC	CASSPSDYLTFQETQYF
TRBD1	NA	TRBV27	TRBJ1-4	TGTGCCAGCAGCCACAGGGGGCGAGATGAAAAACTGTTTTTT	CASSHRGRDEKLFF
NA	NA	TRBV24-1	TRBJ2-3	TGTGCCACCAGTTCGGGGGATACGCAGTATTTT	CATSSGDTQYF
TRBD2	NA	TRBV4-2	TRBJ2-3	TGTGCCAGCAGCCAAGATCCGGATAGCGGGAATACGCAGTATTTT	CASSQDPDSGNTQYF
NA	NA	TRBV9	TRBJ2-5	TGTGCCAGCAGCGTAGCGCCCAGGGGCCGGGAGACCCAGTACTTC	CASSVAPRGRETQYF
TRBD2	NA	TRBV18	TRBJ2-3	TGTGCCAGCTCACCCGGCCCTAGCGGGGGCACAGATACGCAGTATTTT	CASSPGPSGGTDTQYF
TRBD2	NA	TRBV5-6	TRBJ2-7	TGTGCCAGCAGCCACGTCGGGACTAGAGACTCCTACGAGCAGTACTTC	CASSHVGTRDSYEQYF
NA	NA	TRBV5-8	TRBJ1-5	TGTGCCAGCAGCTTGAGGCAGCATAGCAATCAGCCCCAGCATTTT	CASSLRQHSNQPQHF